This T cell receptor beta chain comes out of a study of blood T cell repertoires in COVID-19. Study-wide background: Material from acute and convalescent COVID-19 was sourced from the United States, Italy and Spain. Sample material is recorded as cDNA or gDNA derived from T cells, B-cell-depleted T cells, or PBMCs.

Authors' processing steps: Nucleated cell counts were estimated from reference gene primer amplification. Sequencing used immunoSEQ multiplex PCR; TCRdb keeps in-frame clones, though not all of them. V and J calls and clone size are copied from that table; D and trimming were computed from the DNA. The sample lists around 300,000 clones, 89% occurring once. CDR3 size: 13 residues. Trimming took off 7 bases at V and 4 bases at J, with 13 bases between the two ends. CDR1 is MNHEY and CDR2 is SMNVEV in the germline V gene (reference sequence). This rearrangement joins TRBV27 to TRBJ1-1; D is uncertain. The sample taken for sequencing was peripheral blood. This clonotype originated in a woman aged 35 to 49 who had recovered from COVID-19. In DNA form, the CDR3 reads TGTGCCAGCACCAGCGTCGGGTCCACTGAAGCTTTCTTT. Its protein product is CASTSVGSTEAFF.